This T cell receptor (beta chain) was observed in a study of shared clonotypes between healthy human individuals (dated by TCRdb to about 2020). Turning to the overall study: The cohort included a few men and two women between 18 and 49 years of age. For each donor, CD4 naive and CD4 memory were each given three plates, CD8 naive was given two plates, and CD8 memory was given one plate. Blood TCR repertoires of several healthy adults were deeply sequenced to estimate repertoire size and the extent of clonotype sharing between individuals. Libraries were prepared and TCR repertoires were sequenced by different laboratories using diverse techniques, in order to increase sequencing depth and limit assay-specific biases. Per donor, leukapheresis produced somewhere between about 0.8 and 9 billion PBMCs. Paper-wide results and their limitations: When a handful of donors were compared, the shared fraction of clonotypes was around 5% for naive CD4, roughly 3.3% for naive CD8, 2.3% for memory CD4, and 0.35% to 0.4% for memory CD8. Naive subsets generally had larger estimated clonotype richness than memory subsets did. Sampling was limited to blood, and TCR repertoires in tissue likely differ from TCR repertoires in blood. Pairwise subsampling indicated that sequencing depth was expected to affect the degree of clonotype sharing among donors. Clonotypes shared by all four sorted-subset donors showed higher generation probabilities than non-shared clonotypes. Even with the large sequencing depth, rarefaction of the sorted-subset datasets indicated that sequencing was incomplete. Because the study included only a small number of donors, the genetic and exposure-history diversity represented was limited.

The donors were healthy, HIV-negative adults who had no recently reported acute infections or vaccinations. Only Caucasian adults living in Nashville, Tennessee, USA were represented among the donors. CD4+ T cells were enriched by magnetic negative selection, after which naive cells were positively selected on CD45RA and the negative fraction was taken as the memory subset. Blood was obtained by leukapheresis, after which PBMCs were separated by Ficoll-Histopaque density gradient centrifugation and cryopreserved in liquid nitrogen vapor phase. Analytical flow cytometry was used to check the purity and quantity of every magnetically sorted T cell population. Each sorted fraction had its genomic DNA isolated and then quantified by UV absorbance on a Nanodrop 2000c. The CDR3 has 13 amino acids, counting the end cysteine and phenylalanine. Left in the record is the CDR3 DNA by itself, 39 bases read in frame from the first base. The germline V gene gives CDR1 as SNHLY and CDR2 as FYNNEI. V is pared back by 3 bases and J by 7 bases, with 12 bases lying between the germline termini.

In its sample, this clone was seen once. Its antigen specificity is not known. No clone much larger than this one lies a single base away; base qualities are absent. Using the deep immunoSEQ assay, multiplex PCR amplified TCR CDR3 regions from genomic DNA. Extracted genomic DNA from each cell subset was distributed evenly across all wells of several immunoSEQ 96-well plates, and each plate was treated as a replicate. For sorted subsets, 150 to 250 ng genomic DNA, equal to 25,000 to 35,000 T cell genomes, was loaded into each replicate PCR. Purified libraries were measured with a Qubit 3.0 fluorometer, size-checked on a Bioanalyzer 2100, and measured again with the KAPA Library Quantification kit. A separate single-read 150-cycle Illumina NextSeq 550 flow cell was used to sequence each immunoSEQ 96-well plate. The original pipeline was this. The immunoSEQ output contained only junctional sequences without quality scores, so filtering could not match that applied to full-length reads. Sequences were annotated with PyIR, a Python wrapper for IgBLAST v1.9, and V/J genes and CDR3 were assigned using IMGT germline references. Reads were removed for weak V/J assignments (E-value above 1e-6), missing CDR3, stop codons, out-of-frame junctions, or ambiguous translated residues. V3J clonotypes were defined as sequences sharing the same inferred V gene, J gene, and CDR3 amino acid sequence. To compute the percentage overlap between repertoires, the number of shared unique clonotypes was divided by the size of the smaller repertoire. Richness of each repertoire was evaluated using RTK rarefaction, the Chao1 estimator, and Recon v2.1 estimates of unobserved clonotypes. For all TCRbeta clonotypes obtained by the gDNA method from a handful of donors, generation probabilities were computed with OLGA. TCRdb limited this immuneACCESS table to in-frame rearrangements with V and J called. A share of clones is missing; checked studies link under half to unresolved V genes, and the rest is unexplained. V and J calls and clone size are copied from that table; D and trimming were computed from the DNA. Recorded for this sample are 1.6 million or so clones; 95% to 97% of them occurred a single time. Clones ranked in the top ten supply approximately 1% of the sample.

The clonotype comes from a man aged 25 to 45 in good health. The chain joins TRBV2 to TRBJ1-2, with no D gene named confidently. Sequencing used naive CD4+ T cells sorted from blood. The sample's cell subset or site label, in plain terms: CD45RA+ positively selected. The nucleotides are TGTGCCAGCAGTGATTCCTCGGTCGGTGGCTACACCTTC. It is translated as CASSDSSVGGYTF. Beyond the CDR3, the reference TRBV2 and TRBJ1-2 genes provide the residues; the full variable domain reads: EPEVTQTPSHQVTQMGQEVILRCVPISNHLYFYWYRQILGQKVEFLVSFYNNEISEKSEIFDDQFSVERPDGSNFTLKIRSTKLEDSAMYFCASSDSSVGGYTFGSGTRLTVV.